This T cell receptor (beta chain) was sequenced during a study of shared clonotypes between healthy human individuals. Overall study results and limits: Sampling included only blood; tissue repertoires likely differ. When naive CD4 clonotypes were compared across a few donors, about 4.9% were shared.

Original handling: Junction-only sequences produced by ImmunoSEQ had no quality scores, so filtering differed. Clones were sequenced by immunoSEQ multiplex PCR, and TCRdb holds only the in-frame ones, with some missing. D and trimming were read from the DNA, whereas the V and J calls and clone size are those reported in that table. In the table there are a few hundred thousand clones, approximately 65% of which are singletons. This clone was recorded many times. Its specificity is not known. A CD45RA+ naive subset and a CD45RA-negative memory subset were split from CD4+ cells. The germline V gene encodes CDR1 SGHRS and CDR2 YFSETQ. The ends were cut back, 0 bases at V and 3 bases at J, with 12 bases in the middle. The CDR3 runs 15 residues.

The sequencing sample was made of memory CD4+ T cells sorted from blood. Subset reported: CD45RA-negative fraction. This TCR was sampled from a man under 40 in good health. The chain employs TRBV5-1 and TRBJ2-5; TRBD2 might be the D (5 bases). This chain's CDR3 is CASSLAGMGKETQYF. The CDR3, as DNA: TGCGCCAGCAGCTTGGCCGGGATGGGGAAAGAGACCCAGTACTTC.